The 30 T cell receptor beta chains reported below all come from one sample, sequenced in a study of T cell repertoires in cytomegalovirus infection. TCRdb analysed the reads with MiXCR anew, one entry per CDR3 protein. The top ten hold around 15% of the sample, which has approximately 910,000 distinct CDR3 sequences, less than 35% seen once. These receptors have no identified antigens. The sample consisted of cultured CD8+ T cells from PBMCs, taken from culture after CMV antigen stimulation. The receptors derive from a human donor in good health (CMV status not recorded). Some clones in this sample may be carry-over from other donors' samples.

The CDR3, as DNA: TGCAGTGCTAGAAGCGGACAGTTCAATTCACCCCTCCACTTT. Encoded protein: CSARSGQFNSPLHF. The V gene is TRBV20-1, the J gene TRBJ1-6; maybe TRBD1 (6 bases). The CDR3 sequence is 14 residues long. The V end lost 2 bases, the J end lost 7 bases, and 12 bases lay between the germline ends. Looked up from germline, CDR1 is DFQATT and CDR2 is SNEGSKA (reference sequence).

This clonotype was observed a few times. The CDR3 DNA follows: TGTGCCAGCAGTTTCGGGACAGGGGGAGGCGTTAGTGAAAAACTGTTTTTT. This codes for CASSFGTGGGVSEKLFF. The chain links TRBV28 to TRBJ1-4; 11 bases are shared with TRBD1. Trimming took 3 bases from V and 7 from J; bases not matched to a gene: 10. This CDR3 contains 17 residues. Germline CDR1 MDHEN, CDR2 SYDVKM.

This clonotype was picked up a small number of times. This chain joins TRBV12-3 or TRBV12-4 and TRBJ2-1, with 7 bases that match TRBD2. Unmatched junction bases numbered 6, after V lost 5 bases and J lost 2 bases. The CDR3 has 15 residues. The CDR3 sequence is CASSQVAGAYNEQFF. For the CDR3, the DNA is TGTGCCAGCAGTCAAGTGGCGGGAGCCTACAATGAGCAGTTCTTC.

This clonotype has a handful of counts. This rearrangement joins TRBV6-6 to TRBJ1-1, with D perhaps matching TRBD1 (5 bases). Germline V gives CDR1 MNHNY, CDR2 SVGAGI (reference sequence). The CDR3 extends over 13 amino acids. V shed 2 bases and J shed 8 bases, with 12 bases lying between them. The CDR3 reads CASSYARDHEAFF. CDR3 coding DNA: TGTGCCAGCAGTTACGCCAGGGACCACGAAGCTTTCTTT.

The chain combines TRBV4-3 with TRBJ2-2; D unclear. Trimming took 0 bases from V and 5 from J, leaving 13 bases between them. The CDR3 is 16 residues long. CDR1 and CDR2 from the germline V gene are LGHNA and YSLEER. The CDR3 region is CASSQDRTLSTGELFF. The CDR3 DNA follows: TGCGCCAGCAGCCAAGATAGGACGCTGAGTACCGGGGAGCTGTTTTTT.

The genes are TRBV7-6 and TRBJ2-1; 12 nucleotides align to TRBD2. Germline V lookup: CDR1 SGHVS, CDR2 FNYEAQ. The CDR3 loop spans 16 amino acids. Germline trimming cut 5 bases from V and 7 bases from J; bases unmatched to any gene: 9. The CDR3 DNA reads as TGTGCCAGCAGCCACCTGACTAGCGGGGGAATTAATGAGCAGTTCTTC. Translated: CASSHLTSGGINEQFF.

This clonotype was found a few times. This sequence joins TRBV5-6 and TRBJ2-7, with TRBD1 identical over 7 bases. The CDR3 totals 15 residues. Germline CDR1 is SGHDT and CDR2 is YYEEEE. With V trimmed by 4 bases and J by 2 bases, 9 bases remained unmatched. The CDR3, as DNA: TGTGCCAGCAGCGACGCGGACAGGCTCCCCTACGAGCAGTACTTC. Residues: CASSDADRLPYEQYF. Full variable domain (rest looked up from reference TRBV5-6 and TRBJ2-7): DAGVTQSPTHLIKTRGQQVTLRCSPKSGHDTVSWYQQALGQGPQFIFQYYEEEERQRGNFPDRFSGHQFPNYSSELNVNALLLGDSALYLCASSDADRLPYEQYFGPGTRLTVT.

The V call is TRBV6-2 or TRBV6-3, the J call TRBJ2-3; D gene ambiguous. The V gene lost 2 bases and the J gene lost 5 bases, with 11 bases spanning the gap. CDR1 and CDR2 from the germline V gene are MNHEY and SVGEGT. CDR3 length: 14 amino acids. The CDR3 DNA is TGTGCCAGCAGTTACGCCAACGATAGAGATACGCAGTATTTT. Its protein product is CASSYANDRDTQYF.

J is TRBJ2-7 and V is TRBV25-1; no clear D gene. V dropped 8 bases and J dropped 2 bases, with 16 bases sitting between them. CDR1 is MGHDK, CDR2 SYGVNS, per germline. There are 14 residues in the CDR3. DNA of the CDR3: TGTGCCAGCGCCATCGGTGGCAGAACCTACGAGCAGTACTTC. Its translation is CASAIGGRTYEQYF.

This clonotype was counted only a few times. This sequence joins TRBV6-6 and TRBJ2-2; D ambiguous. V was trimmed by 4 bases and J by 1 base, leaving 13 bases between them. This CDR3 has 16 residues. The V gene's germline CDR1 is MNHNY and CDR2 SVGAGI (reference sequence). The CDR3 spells CASSSAVDWNTGELFF. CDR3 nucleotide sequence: TGTGCCAGCAGTTCAGCAGTAGACTGGAACACCGGGGAGCTGTTTTTT.

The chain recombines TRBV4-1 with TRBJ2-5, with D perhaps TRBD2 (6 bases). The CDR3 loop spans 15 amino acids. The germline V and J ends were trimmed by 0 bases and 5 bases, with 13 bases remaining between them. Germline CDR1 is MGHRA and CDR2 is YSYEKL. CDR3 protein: CASSQEGLLAETQYF. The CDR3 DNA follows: TGCGCCAGCAGCCAAGAAGGTTTGCTAGCGGAGACCCAGTACTTC.

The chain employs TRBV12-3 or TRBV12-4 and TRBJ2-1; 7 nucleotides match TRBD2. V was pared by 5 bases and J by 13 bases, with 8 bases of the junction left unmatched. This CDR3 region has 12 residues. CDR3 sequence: CASSRLLAFQFF. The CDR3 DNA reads TGTGCCAGCAGTCGGCTACTAGCGTTCCAGTTCTTC.

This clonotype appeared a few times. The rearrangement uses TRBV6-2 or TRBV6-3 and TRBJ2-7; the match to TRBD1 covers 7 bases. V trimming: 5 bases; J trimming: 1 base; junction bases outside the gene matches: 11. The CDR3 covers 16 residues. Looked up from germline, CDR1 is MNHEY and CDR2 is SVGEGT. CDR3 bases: TGTGCCAGCAGTATTTTTGGGACAGCGGCGTCCTACGAGCAGTACGTC. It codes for CASSIFGTAASYEQYV.

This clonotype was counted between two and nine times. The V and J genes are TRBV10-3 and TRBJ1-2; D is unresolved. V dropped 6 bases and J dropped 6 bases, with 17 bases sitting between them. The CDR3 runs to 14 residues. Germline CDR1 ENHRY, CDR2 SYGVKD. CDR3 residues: CAIRNERATDGYTF. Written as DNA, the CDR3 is TGTGCCATCAGGAATGAGAGGGCCACTGATGGCTACACCTTC.

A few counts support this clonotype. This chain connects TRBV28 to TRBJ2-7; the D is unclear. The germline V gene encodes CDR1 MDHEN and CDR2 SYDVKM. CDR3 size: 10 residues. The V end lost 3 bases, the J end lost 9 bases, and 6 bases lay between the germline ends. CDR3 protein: CASSFQGQYV. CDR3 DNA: TGTGCCAGCAGTTTCCAAGGGCAGTACGTC.

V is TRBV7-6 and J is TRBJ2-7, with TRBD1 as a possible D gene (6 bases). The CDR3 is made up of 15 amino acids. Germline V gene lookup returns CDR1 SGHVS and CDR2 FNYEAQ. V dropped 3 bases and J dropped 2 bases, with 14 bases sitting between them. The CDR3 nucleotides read TGTGCCAGCAGCTTCTCGGGACAAAAAACCTACGAGCAGTACTTC. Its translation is CASSFSGQKTYEQYF.

CDR3 DNA sequence: TGTGCCGAACAGGGCCCCTATGGCTACACCTTC. It specifies CAEQGPYGYTF. The V gene is TRBV28, the J gene TRBJ1-2; D may be TRBD1 (6 bases). Germline values: CDR1 MDHEN, CDR2 SYDVKM. The germline V and J ends were trimmed by 11 bases and 4 bases, with 11 bases remaining between them. The CDR3 runs 11 residues.

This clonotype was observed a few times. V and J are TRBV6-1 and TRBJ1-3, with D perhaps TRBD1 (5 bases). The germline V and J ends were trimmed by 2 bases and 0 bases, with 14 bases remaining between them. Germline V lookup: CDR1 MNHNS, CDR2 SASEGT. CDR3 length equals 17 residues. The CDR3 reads CASSEFVRGSSGNTIYF. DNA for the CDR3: TGTGCCAGCAGTGAATTCGTTCGGGGGAGCTCTGGAAACACCATATATTTT.

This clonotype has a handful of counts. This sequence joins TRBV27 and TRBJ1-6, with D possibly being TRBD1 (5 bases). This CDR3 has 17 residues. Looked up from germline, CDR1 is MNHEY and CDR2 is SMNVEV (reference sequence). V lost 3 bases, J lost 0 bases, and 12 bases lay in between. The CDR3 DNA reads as TGTGCCAGCAGTTTTGGGGCTGCTTACTCCTATAATTCACCCCTCCACTTT. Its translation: CASSFGAAYSYNSPLHF.

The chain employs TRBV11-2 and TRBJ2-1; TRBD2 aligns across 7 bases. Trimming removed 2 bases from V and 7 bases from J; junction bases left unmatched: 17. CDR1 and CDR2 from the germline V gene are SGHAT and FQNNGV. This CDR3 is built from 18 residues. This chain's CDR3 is CASSLTAGRFIKANEQFF. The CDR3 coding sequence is TGTGCCAGCAGCTTAACAGCGGGACGGTTCATAAAGGCTAATGAGCAGTTCTTC.

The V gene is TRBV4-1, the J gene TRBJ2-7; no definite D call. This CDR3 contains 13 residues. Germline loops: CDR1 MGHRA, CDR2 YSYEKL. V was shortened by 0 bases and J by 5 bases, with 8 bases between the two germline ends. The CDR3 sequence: CASSQESAHEQYF. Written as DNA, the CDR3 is TGCGCCAGCAGCCAAGAATCCGCCCACGAGCAGTACTTC.

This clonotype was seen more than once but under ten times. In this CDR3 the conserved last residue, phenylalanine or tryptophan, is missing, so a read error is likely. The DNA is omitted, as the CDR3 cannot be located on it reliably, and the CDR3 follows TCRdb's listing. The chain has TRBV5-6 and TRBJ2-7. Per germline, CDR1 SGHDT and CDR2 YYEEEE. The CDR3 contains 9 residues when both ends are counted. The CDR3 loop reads CATQLGLNI.

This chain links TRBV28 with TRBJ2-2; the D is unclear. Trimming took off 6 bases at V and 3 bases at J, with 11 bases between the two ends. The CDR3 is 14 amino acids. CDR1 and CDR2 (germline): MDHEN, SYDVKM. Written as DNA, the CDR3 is TGTGCCAGCAGCCTCAACACCTACACCGGGGAGCTGTTTTTT. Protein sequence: CASSLNTYTGELFF.

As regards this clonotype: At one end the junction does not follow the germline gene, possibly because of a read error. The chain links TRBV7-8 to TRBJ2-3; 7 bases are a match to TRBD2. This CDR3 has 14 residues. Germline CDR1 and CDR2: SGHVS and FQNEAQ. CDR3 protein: CTSSSGGSTDTQYF. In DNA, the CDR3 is TGTACCAGCAGTTCCGGGGGGAGCACAGATACGCAGTATTTT.

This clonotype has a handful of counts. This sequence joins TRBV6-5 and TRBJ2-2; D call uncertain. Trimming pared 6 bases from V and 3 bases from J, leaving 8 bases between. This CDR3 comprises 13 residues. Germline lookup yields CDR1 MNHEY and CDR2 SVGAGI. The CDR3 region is CASRGLYTGELFF. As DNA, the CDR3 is TGTGCCAGCAGGGGTCTGTACACCGGGGAGCTGTTTTTT.

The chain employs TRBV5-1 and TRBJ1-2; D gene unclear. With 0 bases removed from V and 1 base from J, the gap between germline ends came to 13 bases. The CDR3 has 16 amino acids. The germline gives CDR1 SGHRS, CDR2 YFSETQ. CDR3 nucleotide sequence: TGCGCCAGCAGCTTGGCCGGGGTAGATCTTAACTATGGCTACACCTTC. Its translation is CASSLAGVDLNYGYTF.

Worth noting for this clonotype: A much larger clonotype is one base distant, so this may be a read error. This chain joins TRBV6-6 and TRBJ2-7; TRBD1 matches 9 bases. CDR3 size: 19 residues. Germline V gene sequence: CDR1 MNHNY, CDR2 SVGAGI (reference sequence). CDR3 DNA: TGTGCCAACAGTCCGCATAATCCGGGACAGGGTGAGAGAACCTACGAGCAGTACTTC. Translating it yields CANSPHNPGQGERTYEQYF.

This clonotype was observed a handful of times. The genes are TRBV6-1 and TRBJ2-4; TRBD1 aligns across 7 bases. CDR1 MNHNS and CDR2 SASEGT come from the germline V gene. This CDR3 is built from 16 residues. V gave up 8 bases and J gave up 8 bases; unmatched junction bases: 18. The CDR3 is CASDWGQPFREDIQYF. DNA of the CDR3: TGTGCCAGCGACTGGGGACAGCCATTTCGAGAGGACATTCAGTACTTC.

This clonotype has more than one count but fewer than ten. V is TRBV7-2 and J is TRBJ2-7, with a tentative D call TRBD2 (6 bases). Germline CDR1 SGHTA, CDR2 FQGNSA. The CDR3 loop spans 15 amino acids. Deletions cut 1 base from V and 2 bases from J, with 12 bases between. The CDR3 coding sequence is TGTGCCAGCAGCTTAGAGGTGGGGGGAACCTACGAGCAGTACTTC. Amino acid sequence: CASSLEVGGTYEQYF.

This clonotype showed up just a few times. The CDR3 sequence is CAISDVLVAFF. The CDR3 nucleotides are TGTGCCATCAGTGATGTATTGGTGGCTTTCTTT. The rearrangement links TRBV10-3 to TRBJ1-1, with D unclear. The CDR3 extends over 11 amino acids. V was cut by 3 bases and J by 11 bases, with 10 bases left in between. The germline CDR1 and CDR2 sequences are ENHRY and SYGVKD.